Only a few counts were recorded for the clone carrying this TCR beta chain. Its target is not known. There were healthy Caucasian individuals from Russia, aged roughly 6 to 90, serving as donors. Drawing of peripheral blood yielded 8.5 to 10 milliliters from each donor. The CDR3 totals 14 residues. Germline loops: CDR1 SGHRS, CDR2 YFSETQ. Trimming took off 4 bases at V and 4 bases at J, with 14 bases between the two ends. The data are from a study of blood T cells in healthy people across ages. General study points: Possibly confounding the expanded clonotype changes was the fact that donor CMV status was unknown.

Primed by a sample-barcoded 5' primer and a J-beta primer mix, a second PCR proceeded for about 6 to 12 cycles. TCRdb called the 5' RACE reads again in MiXCR, with one record for every CDR3 protein. The table records 450,000 to 700,000 distinct CDR3 sequences, 25% to 30% of them present only once. The clonotype originates from a woman in her 70s in good health. J is TRBJ2-5 and V is TRBV5-1; D is ambiguous. The sample consisted of blood. The CDR3 nucleotides read TGCGCCAGCAGCCCCAGGCCGGACGGAGAGACCCAGTACTTC. Amino acid sequence: CASSPRPDGETQYF.